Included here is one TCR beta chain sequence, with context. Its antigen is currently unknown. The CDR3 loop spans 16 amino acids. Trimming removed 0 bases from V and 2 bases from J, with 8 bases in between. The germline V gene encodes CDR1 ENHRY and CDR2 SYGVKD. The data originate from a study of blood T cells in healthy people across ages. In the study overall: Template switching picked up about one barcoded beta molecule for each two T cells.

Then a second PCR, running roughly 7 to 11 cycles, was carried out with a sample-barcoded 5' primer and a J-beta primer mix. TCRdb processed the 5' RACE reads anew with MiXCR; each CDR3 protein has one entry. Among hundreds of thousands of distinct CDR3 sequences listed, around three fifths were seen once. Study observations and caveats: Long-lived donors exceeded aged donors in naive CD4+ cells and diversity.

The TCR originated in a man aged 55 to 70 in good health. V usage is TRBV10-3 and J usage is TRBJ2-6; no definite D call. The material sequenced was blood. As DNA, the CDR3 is TGTGCCATCAGTGAGTCAAAAGGGACTGGGGCCAACGTCCTGACTTTC. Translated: CAISESKGTGANVLTF.